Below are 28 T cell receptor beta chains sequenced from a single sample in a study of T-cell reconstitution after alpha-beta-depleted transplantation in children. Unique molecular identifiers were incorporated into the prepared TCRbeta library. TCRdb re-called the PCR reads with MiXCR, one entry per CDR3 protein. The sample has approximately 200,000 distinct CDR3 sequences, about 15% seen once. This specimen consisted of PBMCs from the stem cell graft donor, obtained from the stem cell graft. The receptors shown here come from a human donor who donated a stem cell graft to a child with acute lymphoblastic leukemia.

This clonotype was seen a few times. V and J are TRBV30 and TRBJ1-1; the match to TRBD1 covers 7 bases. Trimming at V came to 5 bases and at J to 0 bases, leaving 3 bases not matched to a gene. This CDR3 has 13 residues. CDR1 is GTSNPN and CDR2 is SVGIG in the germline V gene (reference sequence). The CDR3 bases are TGTGCCTGGGACAGGGAAATGAACACTGAAGCTTTCTTT. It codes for CAWDREMNTEAFF.

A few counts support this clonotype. CDR3 nucleotide sequence: TGTGCCAGCAGCTTAAGGGTAGCTGAAGCTTTCTTT. Translating it yields CASSLRVAEAFF. V usage is TRBV11-3 and J usage is TRBJ1-1, with D hard to call. CDR1 is SGHNT, CDR2 YENEEA, per germline. There are 12 residues in the CDR3. V shed 2 bases and J shed 6 bases, with 7 bases lying between them. The complete variable domain, with remaining parts taken from reference TRBV11-3 and TRBJ1-1, reads EAGVVQSPRYKIIEKKQPVAFWCNPISGHNTLYWYLQNLGQGPELLIRYENEEAVDDSQLPKDRFSAERLKGVDSTLKIQPAELGDSAVYLCASSLRVAEAFFGQGTRLTVV.

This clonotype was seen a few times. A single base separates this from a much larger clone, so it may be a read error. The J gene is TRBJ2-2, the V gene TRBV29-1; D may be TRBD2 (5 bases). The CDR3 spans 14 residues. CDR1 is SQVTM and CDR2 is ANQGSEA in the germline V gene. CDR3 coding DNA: TGCAGCGTTGAGGCCTATAGGGAAACCGGGGAGCTGTCTTTT. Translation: CSVEAYRETGELSF.

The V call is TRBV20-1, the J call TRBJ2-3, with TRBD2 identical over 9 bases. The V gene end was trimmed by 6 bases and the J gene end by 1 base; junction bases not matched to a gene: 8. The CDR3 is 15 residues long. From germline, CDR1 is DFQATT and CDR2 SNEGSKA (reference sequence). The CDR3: CSAIGTSRGTDTQYF. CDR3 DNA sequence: TGCAGTGCCATAGGGACTAGCAGAGGCACAGATACGCAGTATTTT.

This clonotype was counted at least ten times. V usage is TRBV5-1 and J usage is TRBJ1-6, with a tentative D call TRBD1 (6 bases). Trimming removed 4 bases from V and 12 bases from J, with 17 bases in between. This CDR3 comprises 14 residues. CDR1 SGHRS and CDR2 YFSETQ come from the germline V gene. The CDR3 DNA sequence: TGCGCCAGCAGCCGGGACACCCCCCGGGAACCCCTCCACTTT. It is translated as CASSRDTPREPLHF.

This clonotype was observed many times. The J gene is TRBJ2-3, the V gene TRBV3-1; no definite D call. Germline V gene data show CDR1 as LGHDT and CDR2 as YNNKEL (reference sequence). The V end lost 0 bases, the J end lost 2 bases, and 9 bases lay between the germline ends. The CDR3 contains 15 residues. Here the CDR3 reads CASSQDFVNTDTQYF. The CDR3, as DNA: TGTGCCAGCAGCCAAGATTTCGTGAACACAGATACGCAGTATTTT.

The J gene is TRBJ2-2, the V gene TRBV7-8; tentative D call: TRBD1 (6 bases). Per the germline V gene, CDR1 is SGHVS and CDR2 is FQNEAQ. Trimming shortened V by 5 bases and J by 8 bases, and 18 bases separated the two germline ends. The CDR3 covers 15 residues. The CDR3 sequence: CASSHWGHSAGELFF. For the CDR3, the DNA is TGTGCCAGCAGCCACTGGGGACATTCGGCTGGGGAGCTGTTTTTT.

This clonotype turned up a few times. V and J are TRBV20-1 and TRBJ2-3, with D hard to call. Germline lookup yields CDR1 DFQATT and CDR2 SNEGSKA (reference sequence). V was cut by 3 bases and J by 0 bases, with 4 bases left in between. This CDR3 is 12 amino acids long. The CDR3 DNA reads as TGCAGTGCTAGTCCTAGCACAGATACGCAGTATTTT. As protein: CSASPSTDTQYF.

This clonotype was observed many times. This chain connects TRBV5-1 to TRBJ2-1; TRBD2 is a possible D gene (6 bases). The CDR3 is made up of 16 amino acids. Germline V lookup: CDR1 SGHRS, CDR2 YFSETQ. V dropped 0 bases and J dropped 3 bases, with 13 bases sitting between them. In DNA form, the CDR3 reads TGCGCCAGCAGCTTGGTCTCGGGCGGGATCTACAATGAGCAGTTCTTC. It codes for CASSLVSGGIYNEQFF.

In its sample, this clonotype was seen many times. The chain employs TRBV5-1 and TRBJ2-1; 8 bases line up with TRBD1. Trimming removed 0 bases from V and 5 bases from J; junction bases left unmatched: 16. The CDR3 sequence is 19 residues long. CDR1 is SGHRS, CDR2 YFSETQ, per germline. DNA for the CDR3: TGCGCCAGCAGCTTGGCCGGACAGGGAGAAAGGTCCCCCCACAATGAGCAGTTCTTC. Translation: CASSLAGQGERSPHNEQFF.

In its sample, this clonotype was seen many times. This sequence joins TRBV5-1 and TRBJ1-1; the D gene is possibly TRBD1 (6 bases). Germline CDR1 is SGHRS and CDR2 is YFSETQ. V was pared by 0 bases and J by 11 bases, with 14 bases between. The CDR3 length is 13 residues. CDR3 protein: CASSLVGHKTAFF. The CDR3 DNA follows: TGCGCCAGCAGCTTGGTGGGACACAAGACGGCTTTCTTT.

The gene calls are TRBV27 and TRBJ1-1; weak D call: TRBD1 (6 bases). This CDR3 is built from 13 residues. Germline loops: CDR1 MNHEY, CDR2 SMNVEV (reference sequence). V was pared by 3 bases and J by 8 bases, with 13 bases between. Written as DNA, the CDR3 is TGTGCCAGCAGTTTTACAGTACAGGGAGAAGCTTTCTTT. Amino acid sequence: CASSFTVQGEAFF.

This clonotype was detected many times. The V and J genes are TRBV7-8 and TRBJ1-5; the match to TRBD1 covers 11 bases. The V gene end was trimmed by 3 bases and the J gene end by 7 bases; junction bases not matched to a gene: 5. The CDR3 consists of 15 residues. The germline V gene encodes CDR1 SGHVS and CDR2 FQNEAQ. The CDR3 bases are TGTGCCAGCAGCTTGGGGACAGGGGGGGGGCAGCCCCAGCATTTT. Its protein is CASSLGTGGGQPQHF.

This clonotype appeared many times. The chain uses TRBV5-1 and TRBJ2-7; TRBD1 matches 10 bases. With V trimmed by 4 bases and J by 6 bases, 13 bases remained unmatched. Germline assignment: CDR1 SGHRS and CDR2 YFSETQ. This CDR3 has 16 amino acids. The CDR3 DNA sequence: TGCGCCAGCAGCCACCGACAGACAGGGGGCTTAGGCGAGCAGTACTTC. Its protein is CASSHRQTGGLGEQYF.

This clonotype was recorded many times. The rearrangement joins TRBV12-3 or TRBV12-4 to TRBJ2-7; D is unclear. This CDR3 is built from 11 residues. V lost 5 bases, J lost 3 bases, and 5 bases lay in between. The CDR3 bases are TGTGCCAGCAGTAGAATCTACGAGCAGTACTTC. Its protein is CASSRIYEQYF.

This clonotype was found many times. The CDR3 protein is CASSYDGGRIYEQYF. In nucleotides, the CDR3 is TGTGCCAGCTCCTACGATGGCGGGAGGATCTACGAGCAGTACTTC. This chain joins TRBV6-2 or TRBV6-3 and TRBJ2-7, with 8 bases fitting TRBD2. This CDR3 is 15 amino acids long. The trim removed 8 bases at V and 3 bases at J, leaving 12 bases unmatched. Germline CDR1 is MNHEY and CDR2 is SVGEGT.

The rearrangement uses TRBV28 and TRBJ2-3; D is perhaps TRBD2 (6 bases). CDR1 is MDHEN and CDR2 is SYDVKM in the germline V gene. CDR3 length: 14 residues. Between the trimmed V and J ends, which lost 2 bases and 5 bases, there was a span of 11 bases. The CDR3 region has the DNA TGTGCCAGCAGTTTAGCGGGATTCGGAGATACGCAGTATTTT. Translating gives CASSLAGFGDTQYF.

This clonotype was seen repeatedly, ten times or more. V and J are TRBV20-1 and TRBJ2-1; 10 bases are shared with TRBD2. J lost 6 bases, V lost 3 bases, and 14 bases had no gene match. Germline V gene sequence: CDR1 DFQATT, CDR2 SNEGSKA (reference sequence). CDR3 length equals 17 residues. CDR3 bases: TGCAGTGCTAGTTTGTGGCTAGCGGGAGAATCCGGCAATGAGCAGTTCTTC. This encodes CSASLWLAGESGNEQFF.

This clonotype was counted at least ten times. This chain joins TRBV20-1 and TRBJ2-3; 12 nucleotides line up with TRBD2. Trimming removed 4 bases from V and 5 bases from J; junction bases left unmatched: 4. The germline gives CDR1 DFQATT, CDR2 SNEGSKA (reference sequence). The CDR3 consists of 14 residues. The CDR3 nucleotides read TGCAGTGCTACTCCGGGACTAGCGGGAGATACGCAGTATTTT. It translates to CSATPGLAGDTQYF.

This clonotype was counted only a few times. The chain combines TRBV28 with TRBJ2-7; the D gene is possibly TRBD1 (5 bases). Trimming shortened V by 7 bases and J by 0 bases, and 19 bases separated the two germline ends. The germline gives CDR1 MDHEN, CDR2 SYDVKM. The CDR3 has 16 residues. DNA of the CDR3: TGTGCCAGCACACAAGGGCAGGGCCCCCTCTCCTACGAGCAGTACTTC. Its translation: CASTQGQGPLSYEQYF.

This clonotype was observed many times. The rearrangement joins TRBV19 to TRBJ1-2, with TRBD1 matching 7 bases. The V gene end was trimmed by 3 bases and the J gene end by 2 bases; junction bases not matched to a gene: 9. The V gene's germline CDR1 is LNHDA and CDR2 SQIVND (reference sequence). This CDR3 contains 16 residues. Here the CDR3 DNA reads TGTGCCAGTAGTATCCCGGGACAGCAGGGAAACTATGGCTACACCTTC. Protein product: CASSIPGQQGNYGYTF.

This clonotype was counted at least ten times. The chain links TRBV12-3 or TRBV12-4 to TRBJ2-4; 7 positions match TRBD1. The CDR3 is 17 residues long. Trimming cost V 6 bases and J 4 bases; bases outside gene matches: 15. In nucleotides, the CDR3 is TGTGCCAGCAGCCCAGAGACAGGGCCAGGGAAGAAAAACATTCAGTACTTC. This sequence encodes CASSPETGPGKKNIQYF.

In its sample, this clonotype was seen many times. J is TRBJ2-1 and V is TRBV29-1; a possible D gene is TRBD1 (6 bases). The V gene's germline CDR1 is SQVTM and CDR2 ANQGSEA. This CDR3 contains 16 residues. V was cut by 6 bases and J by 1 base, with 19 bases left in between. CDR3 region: CSVTTTGISSYNEQFF. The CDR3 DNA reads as TGCAGCGTGACAACTACAGGGATTAGTTCCTACAATGAGCAGTTCTTC.

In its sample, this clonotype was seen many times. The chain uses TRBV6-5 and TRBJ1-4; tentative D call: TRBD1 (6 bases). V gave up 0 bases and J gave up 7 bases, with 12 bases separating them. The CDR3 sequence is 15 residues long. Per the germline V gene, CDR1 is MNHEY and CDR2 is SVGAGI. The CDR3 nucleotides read TGTGCCAGCAGTTACTCGGGGGGGCGCGGTGAAAAACTGTTTTTT. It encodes CASSYSGGRGEKLFF.

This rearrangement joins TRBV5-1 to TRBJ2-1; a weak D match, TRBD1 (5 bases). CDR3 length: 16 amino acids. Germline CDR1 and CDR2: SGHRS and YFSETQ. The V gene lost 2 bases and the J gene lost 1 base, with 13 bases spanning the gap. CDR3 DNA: TGCGCCAGCAGCTTCGAAGGGGTCCAATCCTACAATGAGCAGTTCTTC. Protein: CASSFEGVQSYNEQFF.

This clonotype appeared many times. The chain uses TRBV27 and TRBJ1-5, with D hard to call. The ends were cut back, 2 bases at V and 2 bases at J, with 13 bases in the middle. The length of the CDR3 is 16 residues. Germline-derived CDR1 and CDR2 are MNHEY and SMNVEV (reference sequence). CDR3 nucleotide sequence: TGTGCCAGCAGTTTAAAACCGGGCTATGGCAATCAGCCCCAGCATTTT. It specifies CASSLKPGYGNQPQHF.

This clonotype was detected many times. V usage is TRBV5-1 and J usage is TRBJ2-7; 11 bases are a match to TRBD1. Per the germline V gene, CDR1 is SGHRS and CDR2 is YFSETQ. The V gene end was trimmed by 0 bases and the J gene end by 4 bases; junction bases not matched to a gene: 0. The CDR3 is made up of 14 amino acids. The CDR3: CASSLGDRGYEQYF. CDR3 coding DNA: TGCGCCAGCAGCTTGGGGGACAGGGGGTACGAGCAGTACTTC.

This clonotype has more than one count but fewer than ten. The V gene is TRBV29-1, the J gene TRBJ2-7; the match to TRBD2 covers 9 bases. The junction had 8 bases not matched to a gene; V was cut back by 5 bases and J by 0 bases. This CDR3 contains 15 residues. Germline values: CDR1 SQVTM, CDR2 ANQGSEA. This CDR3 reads CSVIPTSGLSYEQYF. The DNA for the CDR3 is TGCAGCGTTATCCCGACTAGCGGCCTCTCCTACGAGCAGTACTTC.